The TCR beta chain described here comes from a study of T-cell reconstitution after alpha-beta-depleted transplantation in children. This CDR3 region has 17 residues. With 6 bases clipped from V and 1 base from J, the junction kept 10 bases outside the gene matches. Germline V gives CDR1 MNHNS, CDR2 SASEGT. This clonotype was seen a handful of times. Preparation of the TCRbeta library involved a method that used unique molecular identifiers. TCRdb reprocessed the PCR reads with MiXCR, giving one entry per CDR3 protein. There are some 520,000 distinct CDR3 sequences in the sample; about 33% occur only once, and under 3% lies in the top ten.

Sequenced here: PBMCs from the stem cell graft donor, sampled from the stem cell graft. The chain recombines TRBV6-1 with TRBJ2-7; 12 bases are shared with TRBD2. The TCR was taken from a human donor who donated a stem cell graft to a child with aplastic anemia. This CDR3 reads CASSLPSGRATSYEQYF. The CDR3 nucleotides read TGTGCCAGCAGCCTACCTAGCGGGAGGGCCACTTCCTACGAGCAGTACTTC.